This T cell receptor (beta chain) was retrieved from a study of Ad26.COV2.S vaccination and SARS-CoV-2 variants. CDR3 length: 15 amino acids. CDR1 is SEHNR and CDR2 is FQNEAQ in the germline V gene (reference sequence). The germline V and J ends were trimmed by 3 bases and 3 bases, with 14 bases remaining between them. TCRdb's table, derived via immunoSEQ multiplex PCR, lists solely in-frame clones and lacks some. The sample has about 350,000 clones; approximately 90% are singletons. Study conclusions and caveats: Breadth measured for non-spike TCRs was similar across vaccine and placebo recipients. Substantial breadth was reported for post-vaccination spike-specific CD8+ and CD4+ T cells.

On this clone: Its antigen remains unidentified.

This TCR came from a human donor who had recovered from COVID-19. The V call is TRBV7-9, the J call TRBJ1-2; D uncertain. Sequenced here: peripheral blood, sampled after recovery from COVID-19. In DNA, the CDR3 is TGTGCCAGCAGCTTTCCTAGCCTGGCCCACTATGGCTACACCTTC. This translates into CASSFPSLAHYGYTF.